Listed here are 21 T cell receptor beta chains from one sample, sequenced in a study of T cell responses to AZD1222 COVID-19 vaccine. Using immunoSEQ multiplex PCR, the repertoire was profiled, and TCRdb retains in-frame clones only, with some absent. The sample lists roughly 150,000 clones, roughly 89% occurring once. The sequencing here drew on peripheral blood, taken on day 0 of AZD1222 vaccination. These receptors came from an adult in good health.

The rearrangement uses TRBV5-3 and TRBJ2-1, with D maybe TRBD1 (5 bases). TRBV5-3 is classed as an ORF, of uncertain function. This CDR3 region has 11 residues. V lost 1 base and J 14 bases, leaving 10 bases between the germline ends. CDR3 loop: CARSLRGSEFF. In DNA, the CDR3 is TGTGCCAGAAGCTTGAGGGGATCGGAGTTCTTC.

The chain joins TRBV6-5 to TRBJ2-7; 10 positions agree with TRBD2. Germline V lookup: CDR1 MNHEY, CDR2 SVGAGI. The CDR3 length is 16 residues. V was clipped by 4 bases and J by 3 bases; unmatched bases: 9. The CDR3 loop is CASSFRRTSGVYEQYF. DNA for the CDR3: TGTGCCAGCAGTTTCCGCAGGACTAGCGGAGTCTACGAGCAGTACTTC.

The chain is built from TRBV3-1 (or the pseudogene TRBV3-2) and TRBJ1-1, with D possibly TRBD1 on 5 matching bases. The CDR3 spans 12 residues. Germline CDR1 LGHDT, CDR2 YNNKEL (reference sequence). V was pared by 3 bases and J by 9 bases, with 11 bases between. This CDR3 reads CASSHLDSKAFF. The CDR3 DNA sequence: TGTGCCAGCAGCCACCTCGACAGTAAAGCTTTCTTT.

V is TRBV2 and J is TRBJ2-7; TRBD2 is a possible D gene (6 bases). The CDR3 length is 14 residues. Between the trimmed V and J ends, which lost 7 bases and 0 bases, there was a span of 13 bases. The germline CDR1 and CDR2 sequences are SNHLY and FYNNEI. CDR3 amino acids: CASKGQGGSYEQYF. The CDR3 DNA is TGTGCCAGCAAGGGCCAGGGAGGCTCCTACGAGCAGTACTTC.

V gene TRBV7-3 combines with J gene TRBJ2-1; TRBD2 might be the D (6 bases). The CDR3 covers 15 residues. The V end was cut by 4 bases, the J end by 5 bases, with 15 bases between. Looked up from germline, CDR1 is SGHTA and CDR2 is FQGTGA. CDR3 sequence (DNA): TGTGCCAGCAGCTACGGCGGGGCGGGCGACAATGAGCAGTTCTTC. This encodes CASSYGGAGDNEQFF.

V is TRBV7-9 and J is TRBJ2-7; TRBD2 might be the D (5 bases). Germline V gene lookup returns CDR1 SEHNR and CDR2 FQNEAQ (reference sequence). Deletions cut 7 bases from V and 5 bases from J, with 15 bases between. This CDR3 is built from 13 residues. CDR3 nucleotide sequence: TGTGCCAGCACCGTTTGGGGAGAGAACGAGCAGTACTTC. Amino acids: CASTVWGENEQYF.

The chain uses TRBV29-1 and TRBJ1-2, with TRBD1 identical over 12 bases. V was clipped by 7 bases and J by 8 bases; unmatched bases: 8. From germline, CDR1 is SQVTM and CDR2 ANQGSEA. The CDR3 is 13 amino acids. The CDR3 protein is CSGRDRGQRGYTF. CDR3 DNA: TGCAGCGGCCGGGACAGGGGGCAACGGGGCTACACCTTC. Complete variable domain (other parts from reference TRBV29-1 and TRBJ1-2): SAVISQKPSRDICQRGTSLTIQCQVDSQVTMMFWYRQQPGQSLTLIATANQGSEATYESGFVIDKFPISRPNLTFSTLTVSNMSPEDSSIYLCSGRDRGQRGYTFGSGTRLTVV.

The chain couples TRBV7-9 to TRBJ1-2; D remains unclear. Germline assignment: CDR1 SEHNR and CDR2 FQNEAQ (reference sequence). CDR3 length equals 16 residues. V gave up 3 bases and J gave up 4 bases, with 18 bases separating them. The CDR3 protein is CASSFPPRVRGYGYTF. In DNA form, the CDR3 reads TGTGCCAGCAGCTTCCCCCCGCGTGTACGGGGCTATGGCTACACCTTC. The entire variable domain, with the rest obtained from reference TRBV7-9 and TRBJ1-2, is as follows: DTGVSQNPRHKITKRGQNVTFRCDPISEHNRLYWYRQTLGQGPEFLTYFQNEAQLEKSRLLSDRFSAERPKGSFSTLEIQRTEQGDSAMYLCASSFPPRVRGYGYTFGSGTRLTVV.

The CDR3 DNA sequence: TGTGCCAGCAGCTTAGGACAGGGAGGCTACAATGAGCAGTTCTTC. The encoded protein is CASSLGQGGYNEQFF. This chain uses TRBV7-3 with TRBJ2-1; 8 bases are shared with TRBD1. The V and J ends lost 2 bases and 3 bases, in that order; junction bases with no gene match: 3. CDR1 is SGHTA, CDR2 FQGTGA, per germline. CDR3 size: 15 residues.

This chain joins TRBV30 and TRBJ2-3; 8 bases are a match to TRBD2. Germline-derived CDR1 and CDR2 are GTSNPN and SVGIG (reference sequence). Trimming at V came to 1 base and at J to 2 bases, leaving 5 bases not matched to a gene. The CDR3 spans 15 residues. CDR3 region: CAWSETRGVTDTQYF. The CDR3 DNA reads TGTGCCTGGAGTGAGACGCGGGGGGTCACAGATACGCAGTATTTT.

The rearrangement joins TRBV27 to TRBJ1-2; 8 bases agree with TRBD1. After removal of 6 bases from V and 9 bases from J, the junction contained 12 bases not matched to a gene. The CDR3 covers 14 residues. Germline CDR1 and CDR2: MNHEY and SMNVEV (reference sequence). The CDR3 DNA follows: TGTGCCAGCAGCCGTGGACAGGGAGGTATTAGCTACACCTTC. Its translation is CASSRGQGGISYTF.

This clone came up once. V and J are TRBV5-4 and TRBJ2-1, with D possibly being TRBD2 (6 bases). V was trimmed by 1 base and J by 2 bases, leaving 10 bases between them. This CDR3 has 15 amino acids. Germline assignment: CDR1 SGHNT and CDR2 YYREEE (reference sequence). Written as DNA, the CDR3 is TGTGCCAGCAGCTTGACCGGGGGTGCCTACAATGAGCAGTTCTTC. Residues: CASSLTGGAYNEQFF. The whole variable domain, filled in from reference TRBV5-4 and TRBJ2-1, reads ETGVTQSPTHLIKTRGQQVTLRCSSQSGHNTVSWYQQALGQGPQFIFQYYREEENGRGNFPPRFSGLQFPNYSSELNVNALELDDSALYLCASSLTGGAYNEQFFGPGTRLTVL.

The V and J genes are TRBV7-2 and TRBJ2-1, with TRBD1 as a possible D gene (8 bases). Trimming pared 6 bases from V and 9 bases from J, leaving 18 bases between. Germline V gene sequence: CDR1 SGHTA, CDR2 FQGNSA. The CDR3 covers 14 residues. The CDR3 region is CASSFDRGGGEQFF. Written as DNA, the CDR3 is TGTGCCAGCAGTTTTGACAGGGGAGGGGGTGAGCAGTTCTTC.

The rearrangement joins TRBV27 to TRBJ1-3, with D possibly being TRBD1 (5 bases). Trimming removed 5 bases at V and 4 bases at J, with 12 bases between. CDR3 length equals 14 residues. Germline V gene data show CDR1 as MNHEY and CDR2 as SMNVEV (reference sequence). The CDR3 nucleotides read TGTGCCAGCAGTCGACAGAGTCGAGGAAACACCATATATTTT. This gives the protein CASSRQSRGNTIYF.

This CDR3 is CAWKGPRGDTGELFF. The DNA for the CDR3 is TGTGCCTGGAAGGGCCCGCGGGGGGACACCGGGGAGCTGTTTTTT. The rearrangement uses TRBV30 and TRBJ2-2; 8 bases are a match to TRBD2. Per germline, CDR1 GTSNPN and CDR2 SVGIG (reference sequence). V trimming: 4 bases; J trimming: 3 bases; junction bases outside the gene matches: 7. The CDR3 extends over 15 amino acids.

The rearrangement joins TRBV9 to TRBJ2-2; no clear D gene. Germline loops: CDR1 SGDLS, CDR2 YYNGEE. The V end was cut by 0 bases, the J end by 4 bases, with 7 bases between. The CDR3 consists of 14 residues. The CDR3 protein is CASSVATGTGELFF. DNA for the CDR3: TGTGCCAGCAGCGTAGCTACGGGCACCGGGGAGCTGTTTTTT.

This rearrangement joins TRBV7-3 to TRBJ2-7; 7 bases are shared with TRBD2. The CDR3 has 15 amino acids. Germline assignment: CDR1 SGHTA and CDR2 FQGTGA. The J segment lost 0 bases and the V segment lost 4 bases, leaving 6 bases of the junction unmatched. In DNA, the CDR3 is TGTGCCAGCAGCTCCCGGCCTAGCGGCTCCTACGAGCAGTACTTC. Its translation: CASSSRPSGSYEQYF.

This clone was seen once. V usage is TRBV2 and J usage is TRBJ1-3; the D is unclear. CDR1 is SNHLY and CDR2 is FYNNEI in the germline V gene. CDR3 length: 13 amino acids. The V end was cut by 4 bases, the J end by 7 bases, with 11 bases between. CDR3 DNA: TGTGCCAGCAGTGCAGGCCATAAGAACACCATATATTTT. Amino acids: CASSAGHKNTIYF.

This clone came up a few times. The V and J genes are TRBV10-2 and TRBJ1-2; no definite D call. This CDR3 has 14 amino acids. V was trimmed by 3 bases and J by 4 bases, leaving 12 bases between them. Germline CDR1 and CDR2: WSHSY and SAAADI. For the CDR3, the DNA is TGCGCCAGCAGTGACAACCTATTAGGCTATGGCTACACCTTC. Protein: CASSDNLLGYGYTF.

CDR3 coding DNA: TGTGCCAGCAGTCCGTTGCCCCCCGGGACTTTCTTT. Protein sequence: CASSPLPPGTFF. The genes are TRBV27 and TRBJ1-1, with D hard to call. Deletions cut 5 bases from V and 12 bases from J, with 16 bases between. CDR3 length: 12 amino acids. Germline V gene data show CDR1 as MNHEY and CDR2 as SMNVEV (reference sequence).

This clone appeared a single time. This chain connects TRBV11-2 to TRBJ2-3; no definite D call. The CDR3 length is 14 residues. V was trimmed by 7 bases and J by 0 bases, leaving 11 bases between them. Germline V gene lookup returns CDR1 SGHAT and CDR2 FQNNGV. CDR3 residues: CASTQQLSTDTQYF. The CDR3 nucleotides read TGTGCCAGCACCCAACAGCTTAGCACAGATACGCAGTATTTT.